This TCR beta chain was identified in a study of blood T cell repertoires in COVID-19 (dated by TCRdb to 2018 to 2020). Looking at the study overall: Collaborator samples came from the United States, Italy and Spain and covered acute and convalescent phases of COVID-19. Samples came from the ongoing ImmuneRACE study (first 160 participants) plus 1,254 subjects from 6 global collaborators. The dataset comprised deeply sampled blood TCRbeta repertoires from subjects exposed to, actively infected with, or recovered from COVID-19. A freely available public database, intended as a resource for researchers studying the immune response to SARS-CoV-2, is where the repertoires were released. The prospective study material was composed of cDNA or gDNA derived from T cells, B-cell-depleted T cells, or PBMCs. The sample metadata nearly always contained a de-identified subject ID, COVID-19 status, age in years and sex. Where HLA class I and class II types were available, the types were taken from metadata supplied by the sample provider, not from assay-based typing. Study-level results and caveats: How much clinical and demographic metadata was included differed by source and by participant, and the metadata was provided uncurated.

In the prospective study, participants were 18 to 89 years old, resided in about two dozen geographic areas of the United States, and were enrolled through a virtual design. In the prospective study, participants were assigned to cohorts based on the clinical history participants reported in a screening survey and a study questionnaire. Mobile phlebotomists in the prospective study collected whole blood, serum and a nasopharyngeal or oropharyngeal swab from every participant. Prospective study participants could optionally give additional blood draws and questionnaires over an approximately two-month period. Blood samples from the prospective study were shipped frozen or at room temperature prior to DNA extraction. TCRbeta CDR3 regions were amplified from genomic DNA by means of the immunoSEQ Assay, a bias-controlled multiplex PCR. The paper's processing steps were these. The number of nucleated cells in each sample was estimated by amplification of reference gene primers within the assay. To quantify the absolute abundance of each unique TCRbeta CDR3 rearrangement, sequence reads were collapsed and filtered. For each sample, productive Simpson clonality was calculated as the square root of Simpson's diversity index over productive rearrangements. TCRdb carries this immuneACCESS record with in-frame sequences only. Its versions omit some clonotypes, under half of them owing to an unresolved V gene in the studies checked, with the rest unexplained. That table gives V, J and clone size, and the DNA gave D and trimming. The sample table records about 180,000 clones; about 88% of these occur just once. About 2.1% of the sample belongs to the ten largest clones.

This clone has a handful of counts. This receptor's antigen is unknown. Base qualities were left out, and no much larger clone turns up one base away. V loses 1 base of germline sequence and J loses 5 bases, and the interval between the two ends is 9 bases. The germline V gene provides CDR1 SGDLS and CDR2 YYNGEE. The CDR3, from cysteine to phenylalanine, totals 14 residues. Only the CDR3 portion is preserved as DNA: 42 bases, with reading frame beginning at the first base. This receptor was obtained from a woman in her thirties or forties with acute COVID-19. Input material: PBMCs or T cells enriched from blood (not recorded which). The V and J genes are TRBV9 and TRBJ2-2; possibly the D gene is TRBD1, per 6 matching bases. The encoded CDR3 is CASSVTQGTGELFF. The nucleotides are TGTGCCAGCAGCGTAACGCAGGGGACCGGGGAGCTGTTTTTT.